One sample yielded the 8 T cell receptor beta chains listed below, sequenced in a study of blood T cells in healthy people across ages. It was with a sample-barcoded 5' primer and a J-beta primer mix that a second PCR of roughly 7 to 12 cycles was run. Using its own MiXCR run on the 5' RACE reads, TCRdb lists one record per CDR3 protein. The sample yields 600,000 to 1,000,000 distinct CDR3 sequences, just under 25% seen once. The same data also went into a second study, on T cells of mothers and their children.

The sample comprised blood. Receptors were obtained from a boy younger than 18 in good health.

The chain links TRBV27 to TRBJ1-6; D remains unclear. CDR1 MNHEY and CDR2 SMNVEV come from the germline V gene (reference sequence). This CDR3 has 16 amino acids. V was shortened by 3 bases and J by 6 bases, with 15 bases between the two germline ends. DNA of the CDR3: TGTGCCAGCAGTTTTAGGCCGGCGAACAGTAATTCACCCCTCCACTTT. Its protein is CASSFRPANSNSPLHF.

This clonotype was observed a few times. The chain is built from TRBV12-3 or TRBV12-4 and TRBJ2-5, with 10 nucleotides matching TRBD2. Gene TRBJ2-7 matches the end of the DNA better, so the J call may be wrong. There are 16 residues in the CDR3. Written as DNA, the CDR3 is TGTGCCAGCAGATCTACGACCGGACTAGCGGCCTACGAGCAGTACTTC. This codes for CASRSTTGLAAYEQYF.

The sample holds a few counts of this clonotype. V usage is TRBV7-2 and J usage is TRBJ1-2; D is possibly TRBD1 (5 bases). This CDR3 is 14 amino acids long. Germline CDR1 and CDR2: SGHTA and FQGNSA. V lost 1 base, J lost 7 bases, and 13 bases lay in between. CDR3 DNA: TGTGCCAGCAGCTTAGGGGCAGGGTTTCGTGGCTACACCTTC. Protein: CASSLGAGFRGYTF.

This clonotype was observed a few times. At one end, the junction sequence differs from germline, possibly due to a read error. The rearrangement links TRBV27 to TRBJ2-5; D gene unclear. The germline V gene has CDR1 MNHEY and CDR2 SMNVEV (reference sequence). The CDR3 loop spans 14 amino acids. The CDR3 protein is CANSFGNQQKTQYF. DNA for the CDR3: TGTGCCAACAGTTTCGGAAATCAGCAAAAGACCCAGTACTTC.

The chain joins TRBV5-1 to TRBJ2-6; maybe TRBD1 (5 bases). V was cut by 0 bases and J by 0 bases, with 13 bases left in between. The CDR3 covers 18 residues. From germline, CDR1 is SGHRS and CDR2 YFSETQ. This chain's CDR3 is CASSLGLPGPSGANVLTF. CDR3 sequence (DNA): TGCGCCAGCAGCTTGGGTCTGCCAGGGCCCTCTGGGGCCAACGTCCTGACTTTC.

This sequence joins TRBV5-1 and TRBJ2-2, with D possibly being TRBD1 (6 bases). Germline CDR1 is SGHRS and CDR2 is YFSETQ. V lost 4 bases and J lost 2, with 12 bases in between. This CDR3 comprises 15 residues. The CDR3 spells CASSPSTGNTGELFF. In DNA, the CDR3 is TGCGCCAGCAGCCCCTCGACAGGCAACACCGGGGAGCTGTTTTTT.

The sample holds a few counts of this clonotype. In DNA, the CDR3 is TGTGCCACCACCCCGACCCTTACCGGCACAGATACGCAGTATTTT. Protein product: CATTPTLTGTDTQYF. The V and J genes are TRBV15 and TRBJ2-3; D call uncertain. The CDR3 runs 15 residues. Trimming cost V 7 bases and J 1 base, with 15 bases left between them. CDR1 is LNHNV, CDR2 YYDKDF, per germline (reference sequence). The full variable domain, rest sourced from reference TRBV15 and TRBJ2-3, is DAMVIQNPRYQVTQFGKPVTLSCSQTLNHNVMYWYQQKSSQAPKLLFHYYDKDFNNEADTPDNFQSRRPNTSFCFLDIRSPGLGDTAMYLCATTPTLTGTDTQYFGPGTRLTVL.

This clonotype occurred a few times. The rearrangement joins TRBV29-1 to TRBJ2-1; the D is unclear. Germline loops: CDR1 SQVTM, CDR2 ANQGSEA. Trimming took 6 bases from V and 2 from J, leaving 11 bases between them. CDR3 length: 13 amino acids. The CDR3 spells CSVRPETYNEQFF. DNA for the CDR3: TGCAGCGTCCGGCCGGAGACCTACAATGAGCAGTTCTTC.